Included here is one T cell receptor (beta chain) sequence, with context. The antigen is undetermined. PCR used 60 Vbeta primers and 13 Jbeta primers. Generated by immunoSEQ multiplex PCR, the TCRdb table keeps only in-frame clones and is missing some. The data contain about 150,000 clones, approximately 74% of them singletons. V was pared by 9 bases and J by 4 bases, with 8 bases of the junction left unmatched. CDR3 length equals 14 residues. Germline V CDR1 and CDR2: LNHDA, SQIVND (reference sequence). These data come from a study of cytomegalovirus exposure and HLA in healthy donors. Study outcomes and limitations: Presence/absence analyses assumed roughly uniform sequencing depth across donors. A few V segments could not be told apart, such as TRBV6-2 and TRBV6-3, and were left out.

The receptor was isolated from a man younger than 35 in good health and CMV-seronegative. The sample was PBMCs. The J gene is TRBJ1-4, the V gene TRBV19; TRBD1 agrees at 7 bases. The CDR3 reads CASRMDRSNEKLFF. The DNA of the CDR3 is TGTGCCAGCCGGATGGACAGGAGTAATGAAAAACTGTTTTTT.